This TCR beta chain was sequenced during a study of brain T cells in children with intractable seizures. Overall study results and limits: Only CDR3 sequence similarity suggested viral specificity, without known HCMV serostatus.

Measured with immunoSEQ multiplex PCR; TCRdb has only the in-frame clones, and not every one. Of 300,000 to 400,000 clones in the sample, nearly 95% are singletons; the top ten hold under 7%. The sample holds many counts of this clone. What it binds is unknown. The sample contains more than one DNA sequence encoding this CDR3. Stated time point: blood from clinic visit 5 months post-surgery; TSC patient then seizure free. The sequenced cases were selected for having the highest brain T cell transcript signatures. Patients received at least one anti-epileptic drug before surgery. Germline V gene lookup returns CDR1 SEHNR and CDR2 FQNEAQ (reference sequence). V dropped 3 bases and J dropped 12; count of bases not matched to a gene: 1. The CDR3 has 12 residues.

Here the sequenced sample was peripheral blood, taken approximately 5 months after surgery. The receptor was derived from a boy younger than two with tuberous sclerosis and intractable seizures. The V and J genes are TRBV7-9 and TRBJ2-1; 11 positions agree with TRBD2. This CDR3 is CASSLTSGAQFF. The DNA of the CDR3 is TGTGCCAGCAGCTTGACTAGCGGGGCGCAGTTCTTC.